The 23 T cell receptor beta chains given below trace back to one sample, sequenced in a study of control samples from healthy donors and cancer patients. Method: immunoSEQ multiplex PCR; TCRdb's copy keeps in-frame clones and lacks some. The sample holds 78,000 or so clones, about 88% seen once. Sequenced sample: blood. The receptor set was obtained from a woman aged 45-65 years in good health.

This chain links TRBV7-9 with TRBJ1-4, with D maybe TRBD1 (5 bases). V lost 2 bases and J lost 6, with 7 bases in between. The CDR3 is made up of 13 amino acids. Germline-derived CDR1 and CDR2 are SEHNR and FQNEAQ (reference sequence). The CDR3 loop reads CASSLRGDEKLFF. CDR3 DNA sequence: TGTGCCAGCAGCTTAAGAGGGGATGAAAAACTGTTTTTT.

This rearrangement joins TRBV6-6 to TRBJ1-4; tentatively, D is TRBD1 (5 bases). The CDR3 covers 15 residues. The germline V gene has CDR1 MNHNY and CDR2 SVGAGI (reference sequence). Deletions cut 0 bases from V and 7 bases from J, with 12 bases between. The CDR3 protein is CASSYSDMGGEKLFF. CDR3 coding DNA: TGTGCCAGCAGTTACTCGGACATGGGGGGTGAAAAACTGTTTTTT.

The gene calls are TRBV20-1 and TRBJ2-7; a possible D gene is TRBD1 (5 bases). Germline V gene lookup returns CDR1 DFQATT and CDR2 SNEGSKA (reference sequence). The CDR3 is 12 amino acids. The ends were cut back, 3 bases at V and 3 bases at J, with 9 bases in the middle. CDR3 in DNA: TGCAGTGCTAGTGAAACAGGCTACGAGCAGTACTTC. It yields the protein CSASETGYEQYF.

This chain uses TRBV6-1 with TRBJ2-5; 12 positions match TRBD2. Losses at the gene ends were 4 bases for V and 1 base for J; bases not matched to a gene: 10. CDR1 MNHNS and CDR2 SASEGT come from the germline V gene. This CDR3 is built from 18 residues. CDR3 in DNA: TGTGCCAGCAGTGGACTAGCGGGGGTCTCTATTCCCCAAGAGACCCAGTACTTC. Translated: CASSGLAGVSIPQETQYF.

J is TRBJ2-7 and V is TRBV7-9, with D perhaps matching TRBD2 (6 bases). This CDR3 spans 13 amino acids. The germline CDR1 and CDR2 sequences are SEHNR and FQNEAQ (reference sequence). With 4 bases removed from V and 5 bases from J, the gap between germline ends came to 12 bases. The CDR3 spells CASSSPGGNEQYF. CDR3 nucleotides: TGTGCCAGCAGCTCCCCTGGGGGGAACGAGCAGTACTTC. The entire variable domain, with the rest obtained from reference TRBV7-9 and TRBJ2-7, is as follows: DTGVSQNPRHKITKRGQNVTFRCDPISEHNRLYWYRQTLGQGPEFLTYFQNEAQLEKSRLLSDRFSAERPKGSFSTLEIQRTEQGDSAMYLCASSSPGGNEQYFGPGTRLTVT.

This clone was seen once. The J gene is TRBJ2-3, the V gene TRBV2, with D perhaps being TRBD1 or TRBD2 (5 bases each). From germline, CDR1 is SNHLY and CDR2 FYNNEI. The CDR3 runs 14 residues. V dropped 10 bases and J dropped 3 bases, with 17 bases sitting between them. CDR3 sequence: CATKEDMGTDTQYF. Here the CDR3 DNA reads TGTGCCACAAAGGAGGACATGGGGACAGATACGCAGTATTTT.

This chain connects TRBV10-3 to TRBJ1-3; D uncertain. Germline V gene lookup returns CDR1 ENHRY and CDR2 SYGVKD. The CDR3 consists of 16 residues. Trimming stripped 0 bases from V and 1 base from J, with 10 bases between. For the CDR3, the DNA is TGTGCCATCAGTGAGTCACGGGTCACTTCTGGAAACACCATATATTTT. It specifies CAISESRVTSGNTIYF.

CDR3 sequence reads: CASSQEPGARFTEAFF. The CDR3 DNA follows: TGTGCCAGCAGCCAAGAACCAGGGGCTCGGTTCACTGAAGCTTTCTTT. The gene calls are TRBV3-1 (or the pseudogene TRBV3-2) and TRBJ1-1, with a weak D call TRBD1 (6 bases). The V end lost 0 bases, the J end lost 4 bases, and 15 bases lay between the germline ends. This CDR3 has 16 residues. Looked up from germline, CDR1 is LGHDT and CDR2 is YNNKEL (reference sequence).

The chain carries TRBV5-1 and TRBJ1-3; D gene ambiguous. CDR3 size: 18 residues. Germline values: CDR1 SGHRS, CDR2 YFSETQ. V was clipped by 0 bases and J by 4 bases, with 20 bases between them. CDR3 residues: CASSLVSPSSDTGNTIYF. The DNA of the CDR3 is TGCGCCAGCAGCTTGGTTAGCCCCTCGTCGGATACAGGAAACACCATATATTTT. Complete variable domain (other parts from reference TRBV5-1 and TRBJ1-3): KAGVTQTPRYLIKTRGQQVTLSCSPISGHRSVSWYQQTPGQGLQFLFEYFSETQRNKGNFPGRFSGRQFSNSRSEMNVSTLELGDSALYLCASSLVSPSSDTGNTIYFGEGSWLTVV.

The rearrangement joins TRBV5-1 to TRBJ1-1; no reliable D call. Per the germline V gene, CDR1 is SGHRS and CDR2 is YFSETQ. The CDR3 runs to 12 residues. Deletions cut 0 bases from V and 6 bases from J, with 6 bases between. The CDR3 bases are TGCGCCAGCAGCTTGGACCATTCTGAAGCTTTCTTT. This gives the protein CASSLDHSEAFF.

The chain links TRBV7-2 to TRBJ1-4, with D uncertain. Trimming shortened V by 5 bases and J by 0 bases, and 16 bases separated the two germline ends. The CDR3 consists of 17 residues. CDR1 is SGHTA, CDR2 FQGNSA, per germline. The CDR3 reads CASSERVSIATNEKLFF. For the CDR3, the DNA is TGTGCCAGCAGCGAACGGGTTTCGATTGCAACTAATGAAAAACTGTTTTTT.

This chain connects TRBV2 to TRBJ2-1; D uncertain. V gave up 7 bases and J gave up 4 bases, with 5 bases separating them. This CDR3 region has 11 residues. Germline V CDR1 and CDR2: SNHLY, FYNNEI. CDR3 in amino acids: CASTAYNEQFF. CDR3 in DNA: TGTGCCAGCACTGCATACAATGAGCAGTTCTTC.

This rearrangement joins TRBV2 to TRBJ2-7, with a tentative D call TRBD1 (5 bases). The CDR3 contains 13 residues. Germline-derived CDR1 and CDR2 are SNHLY and FYNNEI. V shed 7 bases and J shed 4 bases, with 14 bases lying between them. Here the CDR3 reads CASNGARDYEQYF. The CDR3 bases are TGTGCCAGCAATGGGGCCAGAGATTACGAGCAGTACTTC.

This chain uses TRBV4-1 with TRBJ1-2; 8 bases match TRBD1. V lost 1 base, J lost 5 bases, and 12 bases stayed unmatched. The CDR3 contains 17 residues. Germline-derived CDR1 and CDR2 are MGHRA and YSYEKL. The CDR3 bases are TGCGCCAGCAGCCAAGGGACAGGGTTCCTTCGTTCGTATGGCTACACCTTC. Translating gives CASSQGTGFLRSYGYTF.

This sequence joins TRBV24-1 and TRBJ2-1; 10 bases are shared with TRBD2. The trim removed 3 bases at V and 8 bases at J, leaving 3 bases unmatched. Germline lookup yields CDR1 KGHDR and CDR2 SFDVKD. The CDR3 spans 14 residues. The CDR3 sequence is CATSDSGGAYEQFF. The CDR3 DNA follows: TGTGCCACCAGTGATAGCGGGGGGGCCTATGAGCAGTTCTTC.

This chain joins TRBV12-5 and TRBJ2-7; D may be TRBD1 (6 bases). This CDR3 region has 12 residues. Germline assignment: CDR1 LGHNT and CDR2 FRNRAP. With 4 bases removed from V and 6 bases from J, the gap between germline ends came to 10 bases. The CDR3 region has the DNA TGTGCTAGTGGTTCGCAGGGGAGCGAGCAGTACTTC. This encodes CASGSQGSEQYF.

V usage is TRBV18 and J usage is TRBJ1-3, with a possible D match to TRBD1 (6 bases). V lost 8 bases to trimming and J lost 3 bases, with 11 bases between them. CDR3 size: 13 residues. Germline V CDR1 and CDR2: KGHSH, LQKENI. CDR3 DNA: TGTGCCAGCGCAACAGGGAATGGAAACACCATATATTTT. It translates to CASATGNGNTIYF.

V usage is TRBV18 and J usage is TRBJ2-1, with 12 bases aligning to TRBD2. The CDR3 is 16 amino acids. CDR1 is KGHSH, CDR2 LQKENI, per germline. The V segment lost 4 bases and the J segment 9 bases; nucleotides outside the gene matches: 10. The CDR3 region is CASSLNPSGGAGEQFF. CDR3 sequence (DNA): TGTGCCAGCTCACTAAATCCTAGCGGGGGGGCCGGTGAGCAGTTCTTC.

The chain uses TRBV6-6 and TRBJ1-5; no clear D. CDR3 length equals 11 residues. Looked up from germline, CDR1 is MNHNY and CDR2 is SVGAGI (reference sequence). The germline V and J ends were trimmed by 4 bases and 9 bases, with 7 bases remaining between them. The CDR3 DNA follows: TGTGCCAGCAGTTCGAGGCTGCCCCAGCATTTT. Protein: CASSSRLPQHF.

The rearrangement uses TRBV25-1 and TRBJ1-4; D gene unclear. Germline-derived CDR1 and CDR2 are MGHDK and SYGVNS. V was shortened by 4 bases and J by 7 bases, with 4 bases between the two germline ends. This CDR3 is 11 amino acids long. Written as DNA, the CDR3 is TGTGCCAGCAGTGCAACTGAAAAACTGTTTTTT. This codes for CASSATEKLFF.

CDR3 coding DNA: TGTGCCAGCAGCCCTCTCTATGCCGAGAACACCGGGGAGCTGTTTTTT. Translated, it gives CASSPLYAENTGELFF. The chain links TRBV7-2 to TRBJ2-2; D unresolved. Germline V lookup: CDR1 SGHTA, CDR2 FQGNSA. This CDR3 is 16 amino acids long. The ends were cut back, 5 bases at V and 1 base at J, with 14 bases in the middle.

CDR3 DNA: TGTGCCAGTAGTATATCTCCGGCCTACGAGCAGTACTTC. Protein product: CASSISPAYEQYF. V gene TRBV19 combines with J gene TRBJ2-7; D ambiguous. This CDR3 comprises 13 residues. V was shortened by 2 bases and J by 2 bases, with 7 bases between the two germline ends. Per the germline V gene, CDR1 is LNHDA and CDR2 is SQIVND (reference sequence). The full variable domain, in which reference TRBV19 and TRBJ2-7 provide the parts outside the CDR3, is DGGITQSPKYLFRKEGQNVTLSCEQNLNHDAMYWYRQDPGQGLRLIYYSQIVNDFQKGDIAEGYSVSREKKESFPLTVTSAQKNPTAFYLCASSISPAYEQYFGPGTRLTVT.

The V call is TRBV9, the J call TRBJ1-5; D remains unclear. This CDR3 has 15 amino acids. Per the germline V gene, CDR1 is SGDLS and CDR2 is YYNGEE. The ends were cut back, 1 base at V and 0 bases at J, with 8 bases in the middle. As DNA, the CDR3 is TGTGCCAGCAGCGTATCAGGAAATAGCAATCAGCCCCAGCATTTT. Its protein product is CASSVSGNSNQPQHF.